This T cell receptor beta chain was documented in a study of read filtering for tumor transcriptome and immune sequencing. About the study: Transcriptome libraries were built from DNase-treated RNA.

This library used 300 to 500 ng RNA and molecular barcoded adaptors spanning alpha/delta and beta/gamma chains. TCRdb redid the calling of the reads with MiXCR, one entry per CDR3 protein. There are about 63,000 distinct CDR3 sequences in the sample; 14% occur only once, and 45% lies in the top ten. There are many counts of this clonotype. The sample consisted of a population of CD138-negative cells sorted from bone marrow. This clonotype was sampled from a donor at least 40 years old with multiple myeloma.

For the CDR3, the DNA is TGTGCCAGCAGCTTATCATCAACCGGGACAGGGGGACGGACCGGGGAGCTGTTTTTT. Its protein product is CASSLSSTGTGGRTGELFF. The chain recombines TRBV11-2 with TRBJ2-2; TRBD1 agrees at 11 bases. Germline V gene data show CDR1 as SGHAT and CDR2 as FQNNGV. The CDR3 spans 19 residues. Losses at the gene ends were 2 bases for V and 5 bases for J; bases not matched to a gene: 13. Using reference TRBV11-2 and TRBJ2-2 for the parts outside the CDR3, the full variable domain is EAGVAQSPRYKIIEKRQSVAFWCNPISGHATLYWYQQILGQGPKLLIQFQNNGVVDDSQLPKDRFSAERLKGVDSTLKIQPAKLEDSAVYLCASSLSSTGTGGRTGELFFGEGSRLTVL.